The sequence of this T cell receptor beta chain was determined in a study of regulatory T cells in long-lasting Graves disease. As to time point: newly diagnosed GD, antithyroid drugs for less than 3 months. The TCR library used RNA extracted from PBMCs. Germline lookup yields CDR1 MDHEN and CDR2 SYDVKM. This CDR3 is 14 amino acids long. V was cut by 10 bases and J by 5 bases, with 20 bases left in between. Both iRepertoire HTBI primers and Arm-PCR of CDR3 regions were used to build the TCR beta libraries. TCRdb re-called the multiplex PCR reads through MiXCR, storing one row per CDR3 protein. This table holds approximately 400,000 distinct CDR3 sequences, 14% to 15% found once. Another study also made use of these data, one on T cells in Graves' hyperthyroidism and ophthalmopathy.

The material was peripheral blood mononuclear cells (PBMCs), obtained at new diagnosis, from a patient treated with antithyroid drugs. V usage is TRBV28 and J usage is TRBJ2-5, with D possibly TRBD2 on 7 matching bases. This TCR was sampled from a woman in her 30s with Graves disease. DNA of the CDR3: TGTGCCACCGGGGGCGGGAGAGGCGTTGAGACCCAGTACTTC. It translates to CATGGGRGVETQYF.